These T cell receptor beta chains were read from a single sample in a study of blood T cell repertoires in COVID-19. Clones were read by immunoSEQ multiplex PCR, and TCRdb kept only the in-frame ones, dropping some. The data contain 100,000 to 150,000 clones, about 89% of them singletons. Sequences were obtained from peripheral blood. These TCRs come from a woman between 70 and 85 years old with COVID-19, enrolled during active disease. CDR3s leave out the opening cysteine and the closing phenylalanine or tryptophan. Not all rows give a size; the values are once, few, many and, for expanded clones, a class.

abundance	v_gene	j_gene	len	CDR3aa
-	TRBV28	TRBJ1-2	13	ASSLGRTGPSGYT
-	TRBV6-5	TRBJ2-2	13	ASSKQGIPTGELF
-	TRBV2	TRBJ2-5	12	ASRVTGFQETQY
-	TRBV20-1	TRBJ2-5	10	SASQGPETQY
-	TRBV27	TRBJ2-7	12	ASSSLARSYEQY
few	TRBV21-1	TRBJ1-5	15	ASSKVRSRAADQPQH
-	TRBV5-5	TRBJ1-6	12	ASSLEDRGSPLH
-	TRBV4-1	TRBJ2-5	12	ASSQGARAETQY
-	TRBV30	TRBJ1-1	11	ALDGFEGTEAF
-	TRBV4-2	TRBJ1-6	14	ASSQALTGGNSPLH
-	TRBV12-3/TRBV12-4	TRBJ1-1	11	ASSFSRDTEAF
-	TRBV3-1/TRBV3-2	TRBJ1-6	13	ASSQGSSYNSPLH
-	TRBV28	TRBJ1-6	11	ASTLRRDSPLH
-	TRBV19	TRBJ2-3	13	ASSIEAGRTDTQY
-	TRBV28	TRBJ1-1	13	ASSLLGGHRSEAF
few	TRBV6-1	TRBJ2-1	14	ASSEELVPPYNEQF
once	TRBV9	TRBJ1-6	14	ASSVVDGLGSSPLH
-	TRBV18	TRBJ2-7	16	ASSPPSQGASDTYEQY
few	TRBV5-1	TRBJ1-6	14	ASSSNPQGGNSPLH
once	TRBV11-2	TRBJ1-1	11	ASSFDRDTEAF
-	TRBV29-1	TRBJ1-1	13	SAGQTLNPNTEAF
-	TRBV5-4	TRBJ2-1	14	ASSLGLAGGGGEQF
-	TRBV24-1	TRBJ1-1	10	ATSDSETEAF
-	TRBV10-3	TRBJ1-6	14	AISERQGGGNSPLH
once	TRBV2	TRBJ2-5	11	ASRGGIGETQY
-	TRBV19	TRBJ2-3	13	ASSDWAPGLDTQY
-	TRBV30	TRBJ2-1	11	AWSRGHRNEQF
-	TRBV28	TRBJ1-4	12	ASRRMGSGEKLF
-	TRBV4-1	TRBJ2-3	14	ASSQPGLADTDTQY
-	TRBV19	TRBJ1-5	14	ASSVQGQGMYQPQH
-	TRBV5-1	TRBJ2-1	15	ASSGGTSGGTYNEQF
-	TRBV24-1	TRBJ2-1	13	ATSPTGTAYNEQF
once	TRBV7-9	TRBJ2-4	14	ASSRTSGGSKNIQY
-	TRBV27	TRBJ2-3	14	ASSYIRVAATDTQY
-	TRBV27	TRBJ1-6	14	ASSPPPTARNSPLH
-	TRBV18	TRBJ1-1	11	ASSPALDTEAF
-	TRBV6-5	TRBJ1-4	11	ASKGRGHEKLF
-	TRBV5-6	TRBJ1-4	12	ASSLYQVNEKLF
-	TRBV7-2	TRBJ1-5	14	ASSLGGQGVAQPQH
-	TRBV5-1	TRBJ2-6	17	ASSPARAGIPSGANVLT
-	TRBV5-1	TRBJ2-2	13	ASAIPKTNTGELF
-	TRBV3-1/TRBV3-2	TRBJ2-5	11	ASSLTGKETQY
once	TRBV5-8	TRBJ1-4	13	ASSFGDTQNEKLF
-	TRBV2	TRBJ1-1	12	ASSLYGQNTEAF
once	TRBV6-5	TRBJ2-2	13	ASSYLAVNTGELF
-	TRBV2	TRBJ2-1	15	ASSRSGGPSSYNEQF